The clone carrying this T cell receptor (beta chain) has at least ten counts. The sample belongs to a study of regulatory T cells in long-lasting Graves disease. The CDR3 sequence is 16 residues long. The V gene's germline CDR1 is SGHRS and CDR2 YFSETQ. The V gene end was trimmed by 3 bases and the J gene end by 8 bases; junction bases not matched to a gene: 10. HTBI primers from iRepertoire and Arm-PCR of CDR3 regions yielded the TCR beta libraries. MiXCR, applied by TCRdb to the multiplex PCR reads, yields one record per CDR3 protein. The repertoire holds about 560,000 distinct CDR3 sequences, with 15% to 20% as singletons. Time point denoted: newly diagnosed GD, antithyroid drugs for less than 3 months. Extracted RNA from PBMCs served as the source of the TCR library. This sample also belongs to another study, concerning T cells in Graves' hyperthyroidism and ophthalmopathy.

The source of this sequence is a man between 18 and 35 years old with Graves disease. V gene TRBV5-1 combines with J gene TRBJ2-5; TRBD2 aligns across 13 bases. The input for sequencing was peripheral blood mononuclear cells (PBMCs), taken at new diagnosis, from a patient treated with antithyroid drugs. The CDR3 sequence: CASSSPKGLAGPTQYF. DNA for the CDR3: TGCGCCAGCAGCTCGCCTAAGGGACTAGCGGGACCCACCCAGTACTTC.